These 18 T cell receptor beta chains originate from one sample sequenced in a study of CD8+ T cells in alopecia areata. Sequencing templates came from extracted RNA that was reverse transcribed into cDNA. Only in-frame clones appear in the TCRdb table, and some are missing; sequencing was by immunoSEQ multiplex PCR. Altogether roughly 110,000 clones were found in the sample, and no singletons occur. The sequencing input was lesional skin. Receptor source: a C3H/HeJ mouse with alopecia areata. MHC haplotype here: H2-k.

On this clone: Any gene name here is a mouse gene name. The CDR3 end falls 4 residues outside the read, so it is completed with the germline J gene. V gene TRBV13-3 combines with J gene TRBJ1-1; possible D gene TRBD1, 5 bases. The germline CDR1 and CDR2 sequences are NNHDY and SYVADS. V was shortened by 1 base and J by 4 bases, with 11 bases between the two germline ends. The CDR3 extends over 14 amino acids. The CDR3 protein is CASSDRGGRTEVFF. The sequenced CDR3 bases are TGTGCCAGCAGTGATAGGGGAGGTCGCACA.

This clone has a handful of counts. The genes are named according to mouse. Sequencing ends 4 residues short of the CDR3 end; the germline J gene provides the rest. The sample contains more than one DNA sequence encoding this CDR3. The V and J genes are TRBV19 and TRBJ2-1; 9 bases are a match to TRBD2. Trimming took 1 base from V and 4 from J; bases not matched to a gene: 3. The germline gives CDR1 FNHDT, CDR2 SITEND (reference sequence). The CDR3 has 15 residues. Here the CDR3 reads CASSIRLGGYAEQFF. The part of the CDR3 DNA that was read is TGTGCCAGCAGTATAAGGCTGGGGGGGTATGCT. The full variable domain, in which reference TRBV19 and TRBJ2-1 provide the parts outside the CDR3, is GGIITQTPKFLIGQEGQKLTLKCQQNFNHDTMYWYRQDSGKGLRLIYYSITENDLQKGDLSEGYDASREKKSSFSLTVTSAQKNEMAVFLCASSIRLGGYAEQFFGPGTRLTVL.

As to this clone: Mouse names are used for the genes. The read ends 4 residues early relative to the CDR3; the germline J gene fills the gap. The sample holds other DNA sequences that translate to the same CDR3. The chain uses TRBV19 and TRBJ2-7, with a weak D call TRBD2 (6 bases). Germline lookup yields CDR1 FNHDT and CDR2 SITEND (reference sequence). The CDR3 sequence is 13 residues long. This CDR3 reads CASSIGGAYEQYF. The CDR3 bases that were read are TGTGCCAGCAGTATTGGGGGAGCTTAT.

This clone was recorded a few times. Genes and germline come from the mouse. The read is 4 residues too short to cover the CDR3 end, so that end is filled in from the germline J gene. The chain combines TRBV19 with TRBJ2-7; TRBD2 matches at 9 bases. Trimming at V came to 2 bases and at J to 2 bases, leaving 5 bases not matched to a gene. CDR3 length equals 15 residues. CDR1 and CDR2 (germline): FNHDT, SITEND (reference sequence). Incomplete CDR3 DNA: TGTGCCAGCAGTATTCCGGGACTGGGAGCCTAT. As protein: CASSIPGLGAY. The full CDR3 is CASSIPGLGAYEQYF.

In regard to this clone: The germline and genes are mouse ones. The CDR3 loop is CASSNRDWDYAEQFF. The DNA read from the CDR3 is TGTGCCAGCAGTAACCGGGACTGGGACTATGCT. The chain has TRBV19 and TRBJ2-1, with 9 bases identical to TRBD2. Read coverage stops 4 residues before the CDR3 terminus; the germline J gene supplies the remainder. The V and J ends lost 3 bases and 2 bases, in that order; junction bases with no gene match: 3. Germline lookup yields CDR1 FNHDT and CDR2 SITEND (reference sequence). There are 15 residues in the CDR3.

In its sample, this clone was seen many times. Here the gene names and germline are mouse. The read falls 4 residues short of the CDR3 end, and the missing part is taken from the germline J gene. This sequence joins TRBV13-3 and TRBJ1-2, with 8 bases aligning to TRBD1. Germline V gene lookup returns CDR1 NNHDY and CDR2 SYVADS. The CDR3 sequence is 14 residues long. Trimming took 3 bases from V and 4 from J; bases not matched to a gene: 5. The part of the CDR3 DNA that was read is TGTGCCAGCAGTGTGGACAGGGAGGGCTCC. It yields the protein CASSVDREGS. Given in full, the CDR3 is CASSVDREGSDYTF.

Worth noting for this clone: Any gene name here is a mouse gene name. CDR3 loop: CASTTDWGGYEQYF. Partial CDR3 DNA: TGTGCCAGCACCACCGACTGGGGGGGGTAT. This chain connects TRBV13-3 to TRBJ2-7; 11 nucleotides align to TRBD2. The read is 4 residues too short to cover the CDR3 end, so that end is filled in from the germline J gene. The CDR3 has 14 residues. Germline V CDR1 and CDR2: NNHDY, SYVADS.

This clone has a handful of counts. Gene names and germline match the mouse. Sequencing ends 4 residues short of the CDR3 end; the germline J gene provides the rest. This chain connects TRBV13-1 to TRBJ1-4; 8 bases align to TRBD1. J was trimmed by 0 bases and V by 2 bases; bases with no gene match: 9. The germline V gene encodes CDR1 NSHNY and CDR2 SYGAGN. This CDR3 region has 18 residues. This chain's CDR3 is CASSDQGARGISNERLFF. Incomplete CDR3 DNA: TGTGCCAGCAGTGACCAGGGGGCGCGGGGGATTTCCAACGAA.

This clone has a handful of counts. The gene names given are mouse names. Read data end 4 residues before the CDR3 end; the end is taken from the germline J gene. The chain joins TRBV1 to TRBJ2-7; 8 bases line up with TRBD2. CDR3 length equals 15 residues. Germline loops: CDR1 NSQYPW, CDR2 LRSPGD (reference sequence). CDR3 DNA (partial): TGCACCTGCAGTGCCAGACTGGGGCCTGAGTAT. Translated, it gives CTCSARLGPEY. The full CDR3 sequence reads CTCSARLGPEYEQYF.

As regards this clone: The gene symbols are mouse symbols. The missing CDR3 end, 4 residues past where the read stops, is filled in from the germline J gene. The chain joins TRBV19 to TRBJ2-7; 9 positions agree with TRBD1. CDR3 size: 13 residues. In germline, CDR1 is FNHDT, CDR2 SITEND (reference sequence). The CDR3 spells CASSMRDRDEQYF. The covered CDR3 bases are TGTGCCAGCAGTATGAGGGACAGGGAT.

This clone was seen at least ten times. Gene and germline names: mouse. With the read ending 4 residues before the CDR3 end, the germline J gene is used to fill in that end. V gene TRBV13-3 combines with J gene TRBJ2-7; perhaps TRBD1 as D (6 bases). This CDR3 is built from 14 residues. CDR1 and CDR2 from the germline V gene are NNHDY and SYVADS. V lost 0 bases, J lost 3 bases, and 10 bases lay in between. The DNA read from the CDR3 is TGTGCCAGCAGTGATGGGACAGTCTTCTAT. Protein product: CASSDGTVFY. The whole CDR3 sequence is CASSDGTVFYEQYF.

This clone was found a few times. Mouse gene names and germline throughout. The read finishes 4 residues shy of the CDR3 end, and the germline J gene is used to complete it. The chain uses TRBV1 and TRBJ2-7; 12 bases fit TRBD2. The CDR3 is made up of 15 amino acids. Germline V CDR1 and CDR2: NSQYPW, LRSPGD (reference sequence). CDR3 DNA (partial): TGCACCTGCAGTGGCCGGGACTGGGGGGAGTAT. Amino acids: CTCSGRDWGEY. The entire CDR3 protein is CTCSGRDWGEYEQYF.

On this clone: Gene names refer to mouse genes. Read coverage stops 4 residues before the CDR3 terminus; the germline J gene supplies the remainder. The chain joins TRBV13-2 to TRBJ2-1, with a tentative D call TRBD1 (6 bases). The germline V gene encodes CDR1 NNHNN and CDR2 SYGAGS (reference sequence). This CDR3 comprises 15 residues. CDR3 bases read: TGTGCCAGCGGTGATCCGGGACAACAGGGAGCT. Its translation: CASGDPGQQGA. The whole CDR3 sequence reads CASGDPGQQGAEQFF.

This clone was detected many times. Genes here carry mouse names. The read halts 4 residues ahead of the CDR3 end, with the missing end drawn from the germline J gene. V gene TRBV13-3 combines with J gene TRBJ2-2, with 11 positions matching TRBD2. The CDR3 contains 16 residues. Germline CDR1 reads NNHDY; CDR2 reads SYVADS. Trimming at V came to 2 bases and at J to 2 bases, leaving 2 bases not matched to a gene. The CDR3 spells CASSENWGGNTGQLYF. CDR3 bases read: TGTGCCAGCAGTGAAAACTGGGGGGGCAACACCGGG.

This clone was observed a few times. All gene names here are mouse names. The read ends 4 residues shy of where the CDR3 ends; the end is completed using the germline J gene. The sample holds other DNA sequences that translate to the same CDR3. The chain uses TRBV1 and TRBJ2-5, with 11 bases identical to TRBD2. This CDR3 region has 15 residues. CDR1 is NSQYPW and CDR2 is LRSPGD in the germline V gene (reference sequence). Trimming cost V 4 bases and J 3 bases; bases outside gene matches: 3. The CDR3 bases that were read are TGCACCTGCAGTGAACGACTGGGGGGGCAAGAC. It encodes CTCSERLGGQD. The full CDR3 is CTCSERLGGQDTQYF.

As to this clone: Gene names denote mouse genes. The read terminates 4 residues before the CDR3 end, so the remaining end is supplied by the germline J gene. This chain uses TRBV19 with TRBJ2-1, with D perhaps TRBD2 (6 bases). V was pared by 4 bases and J by 0 bases, with 8 bases between. Germline V gene lookup returns CDR1 FNHDT and CDR2 SITEND (reference sequence). The length of the CDR3 is 14 residues. The DNA read from the CDR3 is TGTGCCAGCAGTCGGGACTCTAACTATGCT. This sequence encodes CASSRDSNYA. The whole CDR3 region reads CASSRDSNYAEQFF.

As to this clone: These gene names are mouse names. From the germline J gene comes the end of the CDR3, since the read stops 4 residues before it. The chain carries TRBV19 and TRBJ2-1, with a weak D call TRBD2 (5 bases). Trimming cost V 0 bases and J 0 bases, with 7 bases left between them. The CDR3 totals 15 residues. CDR1 FNHDT and CDR2 SITEND come from the germline V gene (reference sequence). The DNA read from the CDR3 is TGTGCCAGCAGTATAGTGGGGTTTAACTATGCT. Its translation is CASSIVGFNYA. The whole CDR3 protein is CASSIVGFNYAEQFF.

This clone was detected ten times or more. Gene names refer to mouse genes. The read terminates 4 residues ahead of where the CDR3 ends, so the germline J gene completes it. This chain links TRBV13-3 with TRBJ2-7; 8 bases fit TRBD2. The length of the CDR3 is 13 residues. The germline V gene encodes CDR1 NNHDY and CDR2 SYVADS. V was pared by 4 bases and J by 3 bases, with 3 bases of the junction left unmatched. The CDR3 reads CASSRTGLYEQYF. Partial CDR3 DNA: TGTGCCAGCAGTCGGACTGGGCTCTAT.